The present T cell receptor (beta chain) was sequenced within a study of T cells in Graves' hyperthyroidism and ophthalmopathy (dated by TCRdb to about 2019). As for the study more broadly: Peripheral blood was sampled at the time of initial diagnosis, prior to any treatment. To identify TCR V-J signatures that set the groups apart, the researchers used a discovery cohort of about a hundred patients, made up of 40 to 45 with Graves' ophthalmopathy and some 55 with stable Graves' hyperthyroidism. Prospective prediction of ophthalmopathy was tested in an independent validation cohort of about 19 hyperthyroidism patients and roughly 16 patients who later progressed to ophthalmopathy. The 100 or so discovery patients were divided at random into training and test sets in a 7:3 ratio. The study also compared thyroid tissue and blood T-cell repertoires from several Graves' hyperthyroidism patients. After sampling, hyperthyroidism patients received methimazole starting at 30 mg daily, and ophthalmopathy patients received high-dose intravenous methylprednisolone. The paper describes TCR Vbeta CDR3 sequencing of fewer than 150 peripheral blood samples, made up of under 50 ophthalmopathy patients, 70 to 75 hyperthyroidism patients and roughly 17 progressor patients. The full study reports these points: A 13 V-J signature model separated ophthalmopathy from stable hyperthyroidism, with 87.88% sensitivity and 81.08% specificity in cross-validation and 80%/75% in testing. In validation, the model predicted progression to ophthalmopathy a median of about 6.5 months before onset, with approximately 71% sensitivity and roughly 77% specificity. No statistical method was used to set the sample size in advance, and investigators knew the group allocation. Most expanded thyroid clonotypes (frequency above 0.001) were also detected in blood, suggesting blood repertoires may reflect thyroid immune responses.

Of note for this clonotype: This receptor's antigen is unknown. Base qualities were left out, and no much larger clone turns up one base away.

TCR beta CDR3 regions were amplified from RNA transcripts. The TCR CDR3 was subjected to a first round of RT-PCR using the HTBI primer set and the Qiagen OneStep RT-PCR kit. Libraries were constructed in a second round of multiplex PCR, after which size selection and purification were carried out. Libraries were sequenced paired-end with 100 bp reads on an Illumina HiSeq2000. Under the source paper's analysis protocol: SOAPnuke was used to process the raw data, removing reads that contained adapters or uncalled bases, had a mean Phred below 15, or lacked an exact match to the constant primer or identifier. COPE v1.2.5 was used to merge the high-quality paired reads, and each unique nucleotide sequence was defined as a clonotype. Clonotypes were aligned to IMGT TRBV, TRBD and TRBJ reference segments using MiTCR v1.1. The analysis included only V-J combinations with a frequency above 0.0001, which together covered more than 99% of the repertoires. The TCS score was defined as F50 (clonal expansion) divided by E x V (chaos), with BLOSUM62-based TCRdist calculated between CDR3 peptides within each V-J. Welch's t-statistics and random forest reduced just over 500 V-J features to about 13, which were used in a naive Bayes classifier (R e1071). The similarity between thyroid and blood repertoires was quantified using the Morisita-Horn index. The public reads were quality trimmed at Q25 with fastp and then assembled into clones with MiXCR by TCRdb, keeping productive beta chains. Each CDR3 protein gets just one entry, which takes the most common genes and DNA from the rows behind it. The V and J calls were determined by TCRdb, not by the authors. The sample data list hundreds of thousands of distinct CDR3 sequences, and approximately 36% of these were observed just once. The top ten constitute around 30% of the sample.

Its CDR3 holds 12 amino acids, cysteine through phenylalanine. Just CDR3 DNA is preserved here, 36 bases in frame from base 1. The germline ends are 11 bases apart after V is trimmed by 5 bases and J by 5 bases. CDR1 is given as SGHKS and CDR2 as YYEKEE, both from the germline V gene (reference sequence). A patient counted as having stable Graves' hyperthyroidism if no progression to ophthalmopathy occurred over 18 months of follow-up. Hyperthyroidism patients were newly diagnosed, had a disease duration of under 2 months, and were aged 18 to 65 years. Any patient with an uncontrolled infection, another autoimmune disease, pregnancy or lactation was excluded. Clinical symptoms, serum thyroxine and TRAb, thyroid ultrasound, and orbital computed tomography formed the basis for the diagnoses. PBMCs were separated from around 9.1 ml of fresh peripheral blood using Ficoll-Paque density gradient centrifugation. Trizol reagent was used to extract total RNA, and RNA quality was then checked on an Agilent 2100 Bioanalyzer.

The clonotype originates from a woman aged 35 to 49 with Graves' hyperthyroidism. Recombination linked TRBV5-5 to TRBJ2-7; the D gene cannot be named for sure. Sequenced material: blood. The encoded CDR3 is CASRDLTDEQYF. The nucleotides are TGTGCCAGCAGGGATTTAACGGACGAGCAGTACTTC. The reference TRBV5-5 and TRBJ2-7 proteins fill in what lies around the CDR3, so the full variable domain reads DAGVTQSPTHLIKTRGQQVTLRCSPISGHKSVSWYQQVLGQGPQFIFQYYEKEERGRGNFPDRFSARQFPNYSSELNVNALLLGDSALYLCASRDLTDEQYFGPGTRLTVT.